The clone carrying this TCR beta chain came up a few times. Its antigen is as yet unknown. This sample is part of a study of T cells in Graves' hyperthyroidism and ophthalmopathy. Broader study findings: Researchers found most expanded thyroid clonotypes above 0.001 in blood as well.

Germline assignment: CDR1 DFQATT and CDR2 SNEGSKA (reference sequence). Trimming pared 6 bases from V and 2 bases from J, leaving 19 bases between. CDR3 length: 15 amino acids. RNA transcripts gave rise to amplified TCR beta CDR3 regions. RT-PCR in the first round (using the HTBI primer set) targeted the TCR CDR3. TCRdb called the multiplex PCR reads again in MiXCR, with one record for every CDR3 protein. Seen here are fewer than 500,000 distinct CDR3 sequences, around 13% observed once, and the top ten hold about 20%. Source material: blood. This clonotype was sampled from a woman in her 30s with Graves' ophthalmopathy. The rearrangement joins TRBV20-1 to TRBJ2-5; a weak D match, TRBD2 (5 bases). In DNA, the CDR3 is TGCAGTGCCCCAGACTACGGGGAGCTTCAAGAGACCCAGTACTTC. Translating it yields CSAPDYGELQETQYF.